Following are 28 T cell receptor beta chains from one sample sequenced in a study of cytomegalovirus exposure and HLA in healthy donors. The PCR made use of 60 Vbeta and 13 Jbeta primers. Repertoires were generated with immunoSEQ multiplex PCR, while TCRdb's copy carries only in-frame clones and drops some. Of roughly 200,000 clones in the sample, 76% were seen once. The sample comprised PBMCs. These receptors came from a man aged 18 to 30 in good health and CMV-seronegative.

This clone was counted between two and nine times. The chain combines TRBV2 with TRBJ1-6; no clear D gene. This CDR3 has 13 residues. V was trimmed by 2 bases and J by 7 bases, leaving 6 bases between them. Per germline, CDR1 SNHLY and CDR2 FYNNEI. The CDR3 sequence: CASSELANSPLHF. The CDR3, as DNA: TGTGCCAGCAGTGAACTGGCAAATTCACCCCTCCACTTT.

Points on this clone: This specimen includes other DNA sequences encoding the same CDR3. V is TRBV13 and J is TRBJ2-3; 12 bases match TRBD2. Germline V CDR1 and CDR2: PRHDT, FYEKMQ (reference sequence). The CDR3 runs to 17 residues. J was trimmed by 0 bases and V by 0 bases; bases with no gene match: 1. DNA of the CDR3: TGTGCCAGCAGCTTAGGACTAGCGGGAGGCAGCACAGATACGCAGTATTTT. Its translation is CASSLGLAGGSTDTQYF. Complete variable domain (other parts from reference TRBV13 and TRBJ2-3): AAGVIQSPRHLIKEKRETATLKCYPIPRHDTVYWYQQGPGQDPQFLISFYEKMQSDKGSIPDRFSAQQFSDYHSELNMSSLELGDSALYFCASSLGLAGGSTDTQYFGPGTRLTVL.

The chain links TRBV7-8 to TRBJ1-5; D is possibly TRBD1 (5 bases). This CDR3 has 15 amino acids. Deletions cut 1 base from V and 3 bases from J, with 10 bases between. Looked up from germline, CDR1 is SGHVS and CDR2 is FQNEAQ. CDR3 sequence: CASSLEEGLNQPQHF. Written as DNA, the CDR3 is TGTGCCAGCAGCTTAGAGGAGGGACTCAATCAGCCCCAGCATTTT.

This sequence joins TRBV5-1 and TRBJ2-7; weak D call: TRBD1 (6 bases). The CDR3 is 17 residues long. Trimming pared 0 bases from V and 6 bases from J, leaving 22 bases between. Germline CDR1 SGHRS, CDR2 YFSETQ. The CDR3 DNA sequence: TGCGCCAGCAGCTTGGACCCAACCTCGGATACAGGGACCGAGCAGTACTTC. It codes for CASSLDPTSDTGTEQYF.

V and J are TRBV6-5 and TRBJ2-7; 8 bases agree with TRBD1. This CDR3 spans 14 amino acids. The germline V gene has CDR1 MNHEY and CDR2 SVGAGI. The J segment lost 2 bases and the V segment lost 2 bases, leaving 2 bases of the junction unmatched. CDR3 in DNA: TGTGCCAGCAGTTACAGACAGGGGACCTACGAGCAGTACTTC. Its protein product is CASSYRQGTYEQYF.

The V call is TRBV28, the J call TRBJ2-7, with 8 positions matching TRBD2. Per the germline V gene, CDR1 is MDHEN and CDR2 is SYDVKM. The J segment lost 6 bases and the V segment lost 6 bases, leaving 7 bases of the junction unmatched. The CDR3 is 13 amino acids. The CDR3 bases are TGTGCCAGCAGGGGGGGACTAGATGGCGAGCAGTACTTC. This codes for CASRGGLDGEQYF.

V is TRBV28 and J is TRBJ1-3, with D perhaps matching TRBD1 (6 bases). V gave up 6 bases and J gave up 6 bases, with 12 bases separating them. In germline, CDR1 is MDHEN, CDR2 SYDVKM. The CDR3 has 13 amino acids. CDR3 nucleotide sequence: TGTGCCAGCAGCGAGACAGGCGCAAACACCATATATTTT. This encodes CASSETGANTIYF.

The J gene is TRBJ2-7, the V gene TRBV2; TRBD2 aligns across 8 bases. V lost 0 bases, J lost 2 bases, and 6 bases stayed unmatched. Germline V gene sequence: CDR1 SNHLY, CDR2 FYNNEI. This CDR3 contains 16 residues. The DNA for the CDR3 is TGTGCCAGCAGTGAAGCGGTGGCGCGGGGGGCCTACGAGCAGTACTTC. It is translated as CASSEAVARGAYEQYF.

The chain has TRBV7-6 and TRBJ1-5, with D tentatively TRBD1 (6 bases). Trimming cost V 5 bases and J 3 bases, with 14 bases left between them. CDR1 and CDR2 (germline): SGHVS, FNYEAQ. The CDR3 is 15 residues long. As DNA, the CDR3 is TGTGCCAGCAGCATAGATACAGGGTACAATCAGCCCCAGCATTTT. Translating gives CASSIDTGYNQPQHF.

The V and J genes are TRBV6-5 and TRBJ1-1; 9 bases map to TRBD1. The V segment lost 2 bases and the J segment 4 bases; nucleotides outside the gene matches: 5. There are 15 residues in the CDR3. The germline V gene has CDR1 MNHEY and CDR2 SVGAGI. This CDR3 is CASSYTDRGGTEAFF. The DNA for the CDR3 is TGTGCCAGCAGTTACACGGACAGGGGTGGCACTGAAGCTTTCTTT.

The CDR3 loop reads CASTGGDNRYEQYF. In DNA, the CDR3 is TGTGCCAGCACCGGGGGGGACAATCGCTACGAGCAGTACTTC. This chain uses TRBV6-1 with TRBJ2-7; TRBD2 agrees at 8 bases. Germline loops: CDR1 MNHNS, CDR2 SASEGT. The CDR3 runs to 14 residues. Trimming removed 7 bases from V and 3 bases from J; junction bases left unmatched: 8.

This chain joins TRBV11-2 and TRBJ2-7; D not resolved. This CDR3 region has 13 residues. The V end lost 2 bases, the J end lost 4 bases, and 9 bases lay between the germline ends. The germline gives CDR1 SGHAT, CDR2 FQNNGV. The CDR3 sequence is CASSLRLEYEQYF. In nucleotides, the CDR3 is TGTGCCAGCAGCTTACGGCTAGAGTACGAGCAGTACTTC.

This rearrangement joins TRBV6-5 to TRBJ2-7, with TRBD1 as a possible D gene (6 bases). The V and J ends lost 6 bases and 3 bases respectively, with 15 bases between them. This CDR3 region has 14 residues. CDR1 MNHEY and CDR2 SVGAGI come from the germline V gene. CDR3 sequence: CASSQRDNYYEQYF. The CDR3 DNA reads TGTGCCAGCAGCCAGAGGGACAACTACTACGAGCAGTACTTC.

The chain uses TRBV2 and TRBJ1-3; 8 bases are shared with TRBD1. From germline, CDR1 is SNHLY and CDR2 FYNNEI. After removal of 6 bases from V and 2 bases from J, the junction contained 9 bases not matched to a gene. The CDR3 length is 16 residues. The CDR3 loop reads CASSVNQGATGNTIYF. The CDR3 DNA sequence: TGTGCCAGCAGCGTTAATCAGGGGGCGACTGGAAACACCATATATTTT.

This chain links TRBV6-6 with TRBJ1-2; TRBD1 is a possible D gene (5 bases). The CDR3 contains 15 residues. Per germline, CDR1 MNHNY and CDR2 SVGAGI (reference sequence). V shed 8 bases and J shed 2 bases, with 18 bases lying between them. The CDR3 protein is CASESHAGVNYGYTF. CDR3 nucleotides: TGTGCCAGCGAATCGCATGCGGGGGTAAACTATGGCTACACCTTC.

This chain uses TRBV2 with TRBJ1-4, with 7 bases aligning to TRBD1. The V segment lost 4 bases and the J segment 11 bases; nucleotides outside the gene matches: 10. CDR1 is SNHLY and CDR2 is FYNNEI in the germline V gene. The CDR3 extends over 14 amino acids. The CDR3 reads CASSAAGGFGKLFF. The CDR3 DNA reads TGTGCCAGCAGTGCGGCAGGGGGTTTTGGGAAACTGTTTTTT. Looking up the rest from reference TRBV2 and TRBJ1-4 gives the full variable domain: EPEVTQTPSHQVTQMGQEVILRCVPISNHLYFYWYRQILGQKVEFLVSFYNNEISEKSEIFDDQFSVERPDGSNFTLKIRSTKLEDSAMYFCASSAAGGFGKLFFGSGTQLSVL.

The CDR3 reads CASSLVTGDEKLFF. The CDR3 nucleotides are TGCGCCAGCAGCTTGGTGACAGGCGATGAAAAACTGTTTTTT. V and J are TRBV5-1 and TRBJ1-4; possibly TRBD1 for D (6 bases). The CDR3 is 14 amino acids. Germline V CDR1 and CDR2: SGHRS, YFSETQ. V was pared by 0 bases and J by 6 bases, with 9 bases between.

This chain uses TRBV6-5 with TRBJ1-4; D call uncertain. Germline loops: CDR1 MNHEY, CDR2 SVGAGI. There are 14 residues in the CDR3. V was cut by 0 bases and J by 12 bases, with 14 bases left in between. The DNA of the CDR3 is TGTGCCAGCAGTTACTCGTTCGCAAATACTCAACTGTTTTTT. It specifies CASSYSFANTQLFF.

This chain links TRBV6-5 with TRBJ1-4; the D is unclear. CDR3 length: 11 residues. The ends were cut back, 7 bases at V and 8 bases at J, with 8 bases in the middle. The germline CDR1 and CDR2 sequences are MNHEY and SVGAGI. CDR3 amino acids: CASKVEEKLFF. The CDR3 DNA reads TGTGCCAGCAAGGTGGAGGAAAAACTGTTTTTT.

The gene calls are TRBV6-1 and TRBJ2-3; D is perhaps TRBD2 (5 bases). This CDR3 contains 14 residues. Deletions cut 6 bases from V and 0 bases from J, with 10 bases between. CDR1 and CDR2 from the germline V gene are MNHNS and SASEGT. CDR3 amino acids: CASRSGGSTDTQYF. In DNA, the CDR3 is TGTGCCAGCAGAAGCGGCGGGAGCACAGATACGCAGTATTTT.

In this sample, this clone turned up once. The V and J genes are TRBV28 and TRBJ1-3; 8 bases match TRBD1. The CDR3 totals 15 residues. Germline V lookup: CDR1 MDHEN, CDR2 SYDVKM. After removal of 6 bases from V and 4 bases from J, the junction contained 8 bases not matched to a gene. The CDR3 region has the DNA TGTGCCAGCAGACCCCAGGGGGCAGGGGGAAACACCATATATTTT. It yields the protein CASRPQGAGGNTIYF.

The chain links TRBV6-6 to TRBJ1-5, with unresolved D. CDR1 is MNHNY, CDR2 SVGAGI, per germline (reference sequence). This CDR3 comprises 16 residues. The V and J ends lost 2 bases and 0 bases respectively, with 11 bases between them. Here the CDR3 DNA reads TGTGCCAGCAGTTACGGCACCAAGTATAGCAATCAGCCCCAGCATTTT. The encoded protein is CASSYGTKYSNQPQHF.

This sequence joins TRBV29-1 and TRBJ2-1, with TRBD1 matching 7 bases. J lost 9 bases, V lost 3 bases, and 8 bases had no gene match. CDR1 is SQVTM and CDR2 is ANQGSEA in the germline V gene. CDR3 length equals 13 residues. CDR3 residues: CSVDSGRGSEQFF. The DNA of the CDR3 is TGCAGCGTTGATTCTGGCAGGGGGAGTGAGCAGTTCTTC.

This clone was seen just once. At one end the junction does not follow the germline gene, possibly because of a read error. This chain joins TRBV7-9 and TRBJ2-5; 7 bases fit TRBD1. The DNA end is a closer match to TRBJ2-7, so the J assignment may be wrong. The CDR3 totals 14 residues. Germline CDR1 and CDR2: SEHNR and FQNEAQ (reference sequence). This chain's CDR3 is CSSSLGQDPYEQYF. The CDR3 nucleotides read TGTTCCAGCAGCTTAGGACAGGACCCCTACGAGCAGTACTTC.

The chain has TRBV30 and TRBJ2-2, with a weak D call TRBD1 (5 bases). CDR3 size: 14 residues. Trimming took 2 bases from V and 5 from J, leaving 12 bases between them. Germline V gives CDR1 GTSNPN, CDR2 SVGIG (reference sequence). The CDR3 reads CAWSHPGFTGELFF. In DNA, the CDR3 is TGTGCCTGGAGTCACCCAGGGTTTACCGGGGAGCTGTTTTTT.

This chain uses TRBV29-1 with TRBJ2-7; D perhaps matches TRBD1 (5 bases). This CDR3 region has 13 residues. From germline, CDR1 is SQVTM and CDR2 ANQGSEA. The V end was cut by 1 base, the J end by 6 bases, with 13 bases between. CDR3 loop: CSVEVDQGREQYF. The DNA of the CDR3 is TGCAGCGTTGAAGTAGACCAGGGTCGCGAGCAGTACTTC.

The J gene is TRBJ2-1, the V gene TRBV7-9; weak D call: TRBD2 (6 bases). There are 16 residues in the CDR3. Per the germline V gene, CDR1 is SEHNR and CDR2 is FQNEAQ (reference sequence). Between the trimmed V and J ends, which lost 2 bases and 3 bases, there was a span of 14 bases. CDR3 bases: TGTGCCAGCAGCTTAACGCCTAGCGCAGACTACAATGAGCAGTTCTTC. Amino acids: CASSLTPSADYNEQFF.

This clone was found once. The chain joins TRBV4-2 to TRBJ1-5; the D is unclear. Trimming pared 0 bases from V and 0 bases from J, leaving 9 bases between. This CDR3 has 16 residues. The V gene's germline CDR1 is LGHNA and CDR2 YNFKEQ. The DNA of the CDR3 is TGTGCCAGCAGCCAAGATCCCCAGTATAGCAATCAGCCCCAGCATTTT. It translates to CASSQDPQYSNQPQHF.